These T cell receptor beta chains were read from a single sample in a study of CD8+CD57+ T cells in acquired aplastic anemia. TCRdb re-analysed the reads in MiXCR, keeping a single row per CDR3 protein. The sample consists of approximately 190,000 distinct CDR3 sequences, around half of them appearing once. Sequences were obtained from sorted CD4+, CD8+, or CD8+CD57+ T cells (not recorded which) from PBMCs. Source of these receptors: a human donor with aplastic anemia. Both conserved end residues are part of each CDR3. The order of the fields is clone size, V gene, CDR3 length, J gene, D gene, CDR3 DNA, CDR3 protein. The D gene is left open where the match is weak. Clone size is not always given. Where it is, it says once, few, many or a class for expanded clones.

size: NA
V: TRBV10-3
length: 13
J: TRBJ2-7
D: NA
DNA: TGTGCCATCAGTGGGACGGATTCCTACGAGCAGTACTTC
CDR3: CAISGTDSYEQYF

size: many
V: TRBV5-4
length: 15
J: TRBJ1-6
D: NA
DNA: TGTGCCAGCAGTCTTGCAACAGGCGGTAATTCACCCCTCCACTTT
CDR3: CASSLATGGNSPLHF

size: NA
V: TRBV19
length: 14
J: TRBJ2-7
D: NA
DNA: TGTGCCAGTAGTCCCTTAGGGCTAGAGAACGAGCAGTACTTC
CDR3: CASSPLGLENEQYF

size: few
V: TRBV2
length: 15
J: TRBJ2-3
D: TRBD2
DNA: TGTGCCAATAACCTCGGGCTAGCGGTCACAGATACGCAGTATTTT
CDR3: CANNLGLAVTDTQYF

size: NA
V: TRBV5-1
length: 15
J: TRBJ2-1
D: TRBD1
DNA: TGCGCCAGCAGCTTGGCGGGACAGGGAATGAATGAGCAGTTCTTC
CDR3: CASSLAGQGMNEQFF

size: NA
V: TRBV9
length: 18
J: TRBJ2-2
D: TRBD1
DNA: TGTGCCAGCAGCGTAGCAACCGGGACAGGGCCCTCCACCGGGGAGCTGTTTTTT
CDR3: CASSVATGTGPSTGELFF

size: few
V: TRBV11-2
length: 18
J: TRBJ1-3
D: TRBD1
DNA: TGTGCCAGCAGCCCCCCCCCAGGGGGCGCCGAAATAAGAAACACCATATATTTT
CDR3: CASSPPPGGAEIRNTIYF

size: NA
V: TRBV7-2
length: 12
J: TRBJ1-1
D: NA
DNA: TGTGCCAGCAGCTCGCTGGGGGTAGGGGCTTTCTTT
CDR3: CASSSLGVGAFF

size: NA
V: TRBV6-5
length: 14
J: TRBJ1-2
D: NA
DNA: TGTGCCAGCAGTTACTATGACAGGCTCTATGGCTACACCTTC
CDR3: CASSYYDRLYGYTF

size: many
V: TRBV5-6
length: 15
J: TRBJ2-2
D: NA
DNA: TGTGCCAGCAGTCTGGCCGGGCCACAGACCGGGGAGCTGTTTTTT
CDR3: CASSLAGPQTGELFF

size: NA
V: TRBV10-3
length: 14
J: TRBJ2-5
D: NA
DNA: TGTGCCATCAGCCCAGGGCGGGACGGTGGGACCCAGTACTTC
CDR3: CAISPGRDGGTQYF

size: NA
V: TRBV7-9
length: 12
J: TRBJ2-2
D: NA
DNA: TGTGCCAGCAGTCCGTTCACTGGGGAGCTGTTTTTT
CDR3: CASSPFTGELFF

size: once
V: TRBV6-5
length: 15
J: TRBJ2-7
D: NA
DNA: TGTGCCAGCAGTTACTCGATACAGGGTTCCTACGAGCAGTACTTC
CDR3: CASSYSIQGSYEQYF

size: NA
V: TRBV19
length: 13
J: TRBJ1-2
D: NA
DNA: TGTGCCAGGGGGGGGACACCACGGGGTGGCTACACCTTC
CDR3: CARGGTPRGGYTF

size: few
V: TRBV6-1
length: 15
J: TRBJ2-2
D: TRBD2
DNA: TGTGCCAGCAGAAGGACTAGCGGGCACACCGGGGAGCTGTTTTTT
CDR3: CASRRTSGHTGELFF

size: many
V: TRBV7-2
length: 15
J: TRBJ2-3
D: NA
DNA: TGTGCCAGCAGCTCCCAGCCCCTCAGCACAGATACGCAGTATTTT
CDR3: CASSSQPLSTDTQYF

size: NA
V: TRBV5-1
length: 19
J: TRBJ2-6
D: TRBD2
DNA: TGCGCCAGCAGCAAAGTGACTAGCGGGGGCCTACTTGGGGCCAACGTCCTGACTTTC
CDR3: CASSKVTSGGLLGANVLTF

size: NA
V: TRBV7-9
length: 13
J: TRBJ2-5
D: NA
DNA: TGTGCCAGCAGCCAAGAAGGGATAGAGACCCAGTACTTC
CDR3: CASSQEGIETQYF

size: NA
V: TRBV10-3
length: 14
J: TRBJ2-5
D: NA
DNA: TGTGCCATCAGTGCGGTTGGAGTGCAAGAGACCCAGTACTTC
CDR3: CAISAVGVQETQYF

size: NA
V: TRBV19
length: 15
J: TRBJ2-7
D: TRBD1
DNA: TGTGCCAGTAGTGTCACCGGGACAGGGGGCAACGAGCAGTACTTC
CDR3: CASSVTGTGGNEQYF

size: few
V: TRBV12-3/TRBV12-4
length: 14
J: TRBJ2-4
D: NA
DNA: TGTGCCAGCAGTTTAGGGGTAGCCAAAAACATTCAGTACTTC
CDR3: CASSLGVAKNIQYF

size: NA
V: TRBV25-1
length: 15
J: TRBJ1-1
D: NA
DNA: TGTGCCAGCAGTGAACCGTCGTTGGGGGACACTGAAGCTTTCTTT
CDR3: CASSEPSLGDTEAFF

size: many
V: TRBV6-5
length: 15
J: TRBJ2-7
D: TRBD2
DNA: TGTGCCAGCAGTTCTAGAGCGGGAGGGACCTACGAGCAGTACTTC
CDR3: CASSSRAGGTYEQYF

size: NA
V: TRBV2
length: 14
J: TRBJ1-2
D: NA
DNA: TGTGCCAGCAGTAAACAGGGAGCTAACTATGGCTACACCTTC
CDR3: CASSKQGANYGYTF

size: many
V: TRBV2
length: 16
J: TRBJ1-5
D: NA
DNA: TGTGCCAGCAGTACTACAAAGGGGGAAACCAATCAGCCCCAGCATTTT
CDR3: CASSTTKGETNQPQHF

size: NA
V: TRBV30
length: 16
J: TRBJ2-7
D: TRBD1
DNA: TGTGCCTGGATCCGAGGCGGGACAGGGATTACCTACGAGCAGTACTTC
CDR3: CAWIRGGTGITYEQYF

size: many
V: TRBV10-3
length: 16
J: TRBJ2-1
D: NA
DNA: TGTGCCATCAGTGAGTCCGCAACCCTCTCCTACAATGAGCAGTTCTTC
CDR3: CAISESATLSYNEQFF

size: NA
V: TRBV19
length: 15
J: TRBJ1-6
D: NA
DNA: TGTGCCAGTAGTTTAGGGACTCAAAGGGGTTCACCCCTCCACTTT
CDR3: CASSLGTQRGSPLHF

size: NA
V: TRBV7-6
length: 14
J: TRBJ1-3
D: NA
DNA: TGTGCCAGCAGCTCCCGGTCCCCTGGAAACACCATATATTTT
CDR3: CASSSRSPGNTIYF

size: NA
V: TRBV19
length: 13
J: TRBJ2-1
D: NA
DNA: TGTGCCAGTAGTATAGAGAGGGGGGATGAGCAGTTCTTC
CDR3: CASSIERGDEQFF

size: many
V: TRBV7-2
length: 13
J: TRBJ2-1
D: NA
DNA: TGTGCCAGCAGCCCCCGCAGGGGCAATGAGCAGTTCTTC
CDR3: CASSPRRGNEQFF

size: many
V: TRBV20-1
length: 14
J: TRBJ2-5
D: TRBD2
DNA: TGCAGTGCTAGAGAAAGGCTAGCGGGAGACACCCAGTACTTC
CDR3: CSARERLAGDTQYF

size: few
V: TRBV14
length: 15
J: TRBJ1-2
D: TRBD1
DNA: TGTGCCAGCAGCCAAGGAGGACAGGGTTCGGGTGGCTACACCTTC
CDR3: CASSQGGQGSGGYTF

size: NA
V: TRBV20-1
length: 14
J: TRBJ1-5
D: NA
DNA: TGCAGTGCTCACCCCGCCTCTAGCAATCAGCCCCAGCATTTT
CDR3: CSAHPASSNQPQHF

size: NA
V: TRBV7-3
length: 13
J: TRBJ2-7
D: NA
DNA: TGTGCCAGCAGCTCCCGGACGGCGGGAGAGCAGTACTTC
CDR3: CASSSRTAGEQYF

size: NA
V: TRBV20-1
length: 15
J: TRBJ2-7
D: TRBD2
DNA: TGCAGTGCCAGCAGCTCGGGGGGGAGCTCCTACGAGCAGTACTTC
CDR3: CSASSSGGSSYEQYF

size: many
V: TRBV5-1
length: 14
J: TRBJ2-3
D: NA
DNA: TGCGCCAGCAGCTATCAGGGTAGGGGTGATACGCAGTATTTT
CDR3: CASSYQGRGDTQYF

size: NA
V: TRBV25-1
length: 14
J: TRBJ2-1
D: NA
DNA: TGTGCCAGCAGTGAGACTGCCTCCTACAATGAGCAGTTCTTC
CDR3: CASSETASYNEQFF

size: NA
V: TRBV24-1
length: 16
J: TRBJ2-5
D: TRBD2
DNA: TGTGCCACCAGTGATTATGGACTAGCGGGACAAGAGACCCAGTACTTC
CDR3: CATSDYGLAGQETQYF

size: many
V: TRBV7-9
length: 13
J: TRBJ1-2
D: NA
DNA: TGTGCCAGCAGCTTAGAAGGAGGGGGTGGCTACACCTTC
CDR3: CASSLEGGGGYTF

size: once
V: TRBV25-1
length: 14
J: TRBJ1-1
D: TRBD1
DNA: TGTGCCAGCAGTGAACCTGACAGGGGGACTGAAGCTTTCTTT
CDR3: CASSEPDRGTEAFF